This T cell receptor (beta chain) was sequenced for a study of blood T cell repertoires in COVID-19. Some clones are missing from TCRdb's copy, which holds only in-frame ones; the method was immunoSEQ multiplex PCR. The sample has about 300,000 clones, 75% to 90% seen once. The participants were between roughly 18 and 89 years old and came from about two dozen US areas. Researchers sorted participants into cohorts using their self-reported clinical history. Two consecutive negative NP/OP PCR tests, clearance, or resolved symptoms defined Cohort 3 recovery. CDR1 and CDR2 (germline): LNHDA, SQIVND (reference sequence). Germline trimming cut 5 bases from V and 7 bases from J; bases unmatched to any gene: 7. The CDR3 covers 14 residues.

The J gene is TRBJ2-2, the V gene TRBV19; the match to TRBD2 covers 7 bases. Sequences were obtained from PBMCs or T cells enriched from blood (not recorded which). The source is a man aged 30 to 39 who had recovered from COVID-19. CDR3 in amino acids: CASSLGGGSGELFF. Written as DNA, the CDR3 is TGTGCCAGTAGTTTGGGGGGAGGGAGCGGGGAGCTGTTTTTT. The entire variable domain, with the rest obtained from reference TRBV19 and TRBJ2-2, is as follows: DGGITQSPKYLFRKEGQNVTLSCEQNLNHDAMYWYRQDPGQGLRLIYYSQIVNDFQKGDIAEGYSVSREKKESFPLTVTSAQKNPTAFYLCASSLGGGSGELFFGEGSRLTVL.